This T cell receptor beta chain was recorded in a study of shared clonotypes between healthy human individuals. Background on the study: Each donor had three CD4 naive, three CD4 memory, two CD8 naive and one CD8 memory plate.

Using immunoSEQ multiplex PCR, the repertoire was profiled, and TCRdb retains in-frame clones only, with some absent. This table holds roughly 1.5 million clones, 95% to 99% found once. A split of CD4+ cells into CD45RA+ naive and CD45RA-negative memory subsets was performed. Study conclusions and caveats: A small donor pool kept down the genetic and exposure-history diversity that was represented. Sampling included only blood; tissue repertoires likely differ.

With regard to this clone: Its antigen is still unknown.

Germline loops: CDR1 SGHNT, CDR2 YYREEE (reference sequence). V was clipped by 4 bases and J by 8 bases, with 10 bases between them. The CDR3 sequence is 12 residues long. Source material: naive CD4+ T cells sorted from blood. Subset here: CD45RA+ positively selected. The gene calls are TRBV5-4 and TRBJ2-1, with D unresolved. The sequence was obtained from a man in his thirties or forties in good health. The CDR3 DNA reads as TGTGCCAGCAGCCCTACCGCGGATGAGCAGTTCTTC. Its translation: CASSPTADEQFF.